This T cell receptor beta chain was retrieved from a study of immune evolution from preneoplasia to lung adenocarcinoma listed by TCRdb under 2021. Looking at the study overall: No AAH lesions showed HLA loss of heterozygosity, compared with 7% of AIS, more than 13% of MIA and around 30% of ADC lesions. The study profiled immune contexture across lung adenocarcinoma precursors and invasive adenocarcinoma using immune gene expression, TCR sequencing and multiplex immunofluorescence. Resected precursor lesions (AAH, AIS, MIA) and invasive adenocarcinomas were compared against paired morphologically normal lung tissue. Sample size was based on specimen availability rather than a prior power calculation. The immune data were combined with whole exome sequencing and methylation data from the same cohort of nodules. The overall cohort comprised some 53 patients with pulmonary nodules who underwent surgical resection. TCR sequencing data came from 51 patients. According to the study, about 100 samples were used for TCR sequencing. POLYSOLVER was used to infer Class I HLA alleles from exome data, while LOHHLA was used to detect allele-specific HLA loss.

The patients had resection in Japan or China between the mid-2010s and the late 2010s. Two lung cancer pathologists independently reviewed H&E slides to confirm the histologic diagnosis of every case. For nucleic acid extraction, premalignant or tumor cells were enriched by macro-dissection following pathologic assessment. FFPE tissue was used for DNA isolation with the AllPrep DNA/RNA FFPE Kit. Trimming leaves V shorter by 0 bases and J shorter by 2 bases, with the junction holding 4 bases beyond the gene matches. Spanning cysteine to phenylalanine, the CDR3 consists of 15 amino acids. Left in the record is the CDR3 DNA by itself, 45 bases read in frame from the first base. The germline V gene supplies CDR1 SGHTA and CDR2 FQGTGA. Study-wide findings and limitations: The highest T cell clonality was observed in KRAS-mutant nodules compared with EGFR-mutant or double wild-type lesions. All patients were from Japan and China, so applicability to Western populations was uncertain. The findings were based on association rather than direct causation, and larger cohorts with long-term follow-up and longitudinal biopsies were deemed needed. Clonality was highest in normal lung, while later-stage lesions appeared to have lower clonality but higher T cell density and diversity. Normal lung had the highest top T cell clone frequencies, which appeared to decline progressively from AAH through AIS, MIA and invasive adenocarcinoma.

Only a few counts were recorded for this clone. Its antigen remains unidentified. Base qualities were left out, and no much larger clone turns up one base away. Using the immunoSEQ hsTCRbeta Kit, TCR beta CDR3 regions were sequenced from DNA. The original methods were these. TCR sequencing data were analysed with the ImmunoSEQ Analyzer. T cell clonality was defined as 1 minus Pielou's evenness, as computed on productive rearrangements. T cell diversity was measured with the inverse Simpson index on productive templates. T cell density was defined as TCR beta template counts normalized to usable DNA, with usable DNA estimated by amplification and sequencing of housekeeping genes. Two-sided Kruskal-Wallis tests were used to compare TCR metrics between histologic stages. TCRdb retrieved this table from immuneACCESS and kept in-frame rearrangements only. Not all clones are present; in checked studies, unresolved V genes account for under half, and no reason is known for the remainder. The V and J calls and clone size come from that table; D and trimming were worked out from the DNA. Here the sample has about 5,700 clones; around 80% occur a single time. 11% of the sample belongs to the ten largest clones.

The sequencing input was FFPE minimally invasive lung adenocarcinoma tissue. Explained via the paper, the cell subset or site label denotes: micro-invasive lung adenocarcinoma (MIA). The TCR originated in a person aged 60-80 years with lung adenocarcinoma. The sequence is built from TRBV7-3 and TRBJ2-7; 7 middle bases align to TRBD1. The base sequence is TGTGCCAGCAGCTTAACAGCTGGGACAGCCTACGAGCAGTACTTC. The translation is CASSLTAGTAYEQYF. Extended through the reference TRBV7-3 and TRBJ2-7 proteins, this CDR3 yields the full variable domain: GAGVSQTPSNKVTEKGKYVELRCDPISGHTALYWYRQSLGQGPEFLIYFQGTGAADDSGLPNDRFFAVRPEGSVSTLKIQRTERGDSAVYLCASSLTAGTAYEQYFGPGTRLTVT.